This passage covers 27 T cell receptor beta chains from one sample sequenced in a study of T cells in localized non-small cell lung cancer. The assay was immunoSEQ multiplex PCR, and TCRdb's table has in-frame clones only and misses some. The sample consists of tens of thousands of clones, roughly 88% of them appearing once. The sequenced sample was peripheral blood, obtained before any cancer treatment. The receptor source for this set is a woman aged 40-75 years with stage I lung adenocarcinoma.

This clone was seen a single time. The gene calls are TRBV5-8 and TRBJ2-3; 9 nucleotides align to TRBD1. CDR1 and CDR2 from the germline V gene are SGHTS and YDEGEE. The CDR3 has 15 amino acids. V trimming: 7 bases; J trimming: 1 base; junction bases outside the gene matches: 7. The chain's CDR3 is CASLPTGGRTDTQYF. Written as DNA, the CDR3 is TGTGCCAGCCTACCGACAGGGGGGCGCACAGATACGCAGTATTTT.

This sequence joins TRBV4-3 and TRBJ1-1; 8 bases align to TRBD1. This CDR3 spans 16 amino acids. V was clipped by 0 bases and J by 6 bases; unmatched bases: 9. Germline V lookup: CDR1 LGHNA, CDR2 YSLEER. CDR3 DNA sequence: TGCGCCAGCAGCCAAGATCTTTGGCGGACAGGGTCTGAAGCTTTCTTT. Its protein is CASSQDLWRTGSEAFF.

V and J are TRBV28 and TRBJ1-5, with 10 bases matching TRBD1. CDR3 length: 14 residues. The V gene's germline CDR1 is MDHEN and CDR2 SYDVKM. J gave up 6 bases and V 5 bases, and 4 bases lay outside the gene matches. For the CDR3, the DNA is TGTGCCAGCAGTCCCCGGGACAGGGGTCAGCCCCAGCATTTT. It encodes CASSPRDRGQPQHF. Supplemented by reference TRBV28 and TRBJ1-5, the full variable domain reads DVKVTQSSRYLVKRTGEKVFLECVQDMDHENMFWYRQDPGLGLRLIYFSYDVKMKEKGDIPEGYSVSREKKERFSLILESASTNQTSMYLCASSPRDRGQPQHFGDGTRLSIL.

This chain uses TRBV6-1 with TRBJ2-3, with D possibly being TRBD1 or TRBD2 (8 bases each). Trimming cost V 3 bases and J 6 bases, with 16 bases left between them. The CDR3 length is 15 residues. Germline CDR1 and CDR2: MNHNS and SASEGT. Here the CDR3 reads CASSDAGGGRDTQYF. In DNA, the CDR3 is TGTGCCAGCAGTGACGCAGGGGGCGGGAGGGATACGCAGTATTTT.

The rearrangement uses TRBV7-2 and TRBJ2-3; unclear D gene. This CDR3 contains 15 residues. Trimming took off 1 base at V and 8 bases at J, with 16 bases between the two ends. Germline CDR1 SGHTA, CDR2 FQGNSA. The CDR3 sequence is CASSLGHPTAGTQYF. The CDR3 nucleotides are TGTGCCAGCAGCTTAGGCCACCCGACTGCAGGTACGCAGTATTTT.

This chain uses TRBV10-1 with TRBJ2-7; D is possibly TRBD1 (6 bases). The CDR3 loop spans 12 amino acids. Germline V CDR1 and CDR2: WNHNN, SYGVQD (reference sequence). With 11 bases removed from V and 0 bases from J, the gap between germline ends came to 11 bases. The CDR3 region has the DNA TGCGCCTCAGGGGTTAGCTCCTACGAGCAGTACTTC. Protein: CASGVSSYEQYF.

The rearrangement joins TRBV7-9 to TRBJ1-5; D not certain. Germline V gives CDR1 SEHNR, CDR2 FQNEAQ (reference sequence). The CDR3 spans 12 residues. V lost 1 base and J 7 bases, leaving 5 bases between the germline ends. The CDR3 protein is CASSLGEQPQHF. CDR3 in DNA: TGTGCCAGCAGCTTAGGCGAACAGCCCCAGCATTTT.

In this sample, this clone turned up a few times. V is TRBV6-8 and J is TRBJ1-5; possibly TRBD1 for D (5 bases). The CDR3 has 14 amino acids. CDR1 is MNHGY, CDR2 SAAAGT, per germline. V lost 7 bases to trimming and J lost 6 bases, with 16 bases between them. The CDR3 nucleotides read TGTGCCAGCAAGGCAAGGGCGCAGGGTCAGCCCCAGCATTTT. It yields the protein CASKARAQGQPQHF.

The V and J genes are TRBV7-8 and TRBJ2-1, with 7 positions matching TRBD2. The CDR3 extends over 17 amino acids. CDR1 is SGHVS, CDR2 FQNEAQ, per germline. Germline trimming cut 5 bases from V and 3 bases from J; bases unmatched to any gene: 13. CDR3 nucleotides: TGTGCCAGCAGCGAAACGTATAGGCGGGAGTACTACAATGAGCAGTTCTTC. Translation gives CASSETYRREYYNEQFF.

Only one count was recorded for this clone. The rearrangement joins TRBV4-3 to TRBJ2-7; TRBD2 agrees at 7 bases. Germline V lookup: CDR1 LGHNA, CDR2 YSLEER. V shed 3 bases, J shed 3 bases, and the junction held 8 bases outside the gene matches. The CDR3 totals 15 residues. The CDR3 region is CASSQSRGSGYEQYF. CDR3 DNA: TGCGCCAGCAGCCAGTCACGCGGGAGCGGCTACGAGCAGTACTTC.

The V and J genes are TRBV19 and TRBJ2-1; 9 positions match TRBD2. The CDR3 loop spans 18 amino acids. Germline lookup yields CDR1 LNHDA and CDR2 SQIVND (reference sequence). Trimming at V came to 0 bases and at J to 7 bases, leaving 13 bases not matched to a gene. This chain's CDR3 is CASSIDPPLAGGQNEQFF. The CDR3 DNA sequence: TGTGCCAGTAGTATAGATCCGCCCCTTGCGGGGGGGCAGAATGAGCAGTTCTTC. Using reference TRBV19 and TRBJ2-1 for the parts outside the CDR3, the full variable domain is DGGITQSPKYLFRKEGQNVTLSCEQNLNHDAMYWYRQDPGQGLRLIYYSQIVNDFQKGDIAEGYSVSREKKESFPLTVTSAQKNPTAFYLCASSIDPPLAGGQNEQFFGPGTRLTVL.

The chain employs TRBV5-6 and TRBJ2-5; D not certain. The ends were cut back, 4 bases at V and 2 bases at J, with 3 bases in the middle. The CDR3 covers 11 residues. Germline V gives CDR1 SGHDT, CDR2 YYEEEE. The CDR3 region is CASSLQETQYF. The CDR3 DNA reads TGTGCCAGCAGCCTGCAAGAGACCCAGTACTTC. Drawing the rest from reference TRBV5-6 and TRBJ2-5, the complete variable domain is DAGVTQSPTHLIKTRGQQVTLRCSPKSGHDTVSWYQQALGQGPQFIFQYYEEEERQRGNFPDRFSGHQFPNYSSELNVNALLLGDSALYLCASSLQETQYFGPGTRLLVL.

This clone showed up just a few times. This rearrangement joins TRBV5-4 to TRBJ2-7; perhaps TRBD1 as D (5 bases). In germline, CDR1 is SGHNT, CDR2 YYREEE (reference sequence). There are 17 residues in the CDR3. V was clipped by 1 base and J by 1 base, with 18 bases between them. CDR3 sequence (DNA): TGTGCCAGCAGCTTGCAGCTTAATCGGGCAGGGTCCTACGAGCAGTACTTC. The encoded protein is CASSLQLNRAGSYEQYF.

In the case of this clone: One junction end does not reproduce the germline sequence, and a read error may be involved. The chain uses TRBV4-2 and TRBJ2-3; 12 nucleotides match TRBD2. Germline CDR1 reads LGHNA; CDR2 reads YNFKEQ. This CDR3 region has 16 residues. CDR3 sequence: CASSQAAPPTSGRTNF. In nucleotides, the CDR3 is TGTGCCAGCAGCCAAGCCGCTCCACCGACTAGCGGGAGAACGAATTTT.

The V call is TRBV4-3, the J call TRBJ2-3; 8 nucleotides align to TRBD2. The CDR3 totals 17 residues. Germline V CDR1 and CDR2: LGHNA, YSLEER. V gave up 0 bases and J gave up 5 bases; unmatched junction bases: 10. The CDR3 nucleotides are TGCGCCAGCAGCCAAGATCCGAACGGGGGGGCCGAAGATACGCAGTATTTT. Translation gives CASSQDPNGGAEDTQYF.

The chain has TRBV11-2 and TRBJ1-6; 11 bases are shared with TRBD1. After removal of 0 bases from V and 8 bases from J, the junction contained 6 bases not matched to a gene. Germline CDR1 reads SGHAT; CDR2 reads FQNNGV. The CDR3 totals 17 residues. CDR3 bases: TGTGCCAGCAGCTTAGAGTACGGACAGGGGGCCGATTCACCCCTCCACTTT. Translated, it gives CASSLEYGQGADSPLHF.

The rearrangement joins TRBV7-9 to TRBJ1-2, with D possibly TRBD1 on 6 matching bases. The CDR3 sequence is 13 residues long. V was cut by 5 bases and J by 5 bases, with 12 bases left in between. Germline assignment: CDR1 SEHNR and CDR2 FQNEAQ (reference sequence). CDR3 DNA: TGTGCCAGCAGCACGCGGACAGATTATGGCTACACCTTC. As protein: CASSTRTDYGYTF.

V gene TRBV15 combines with J gene TRBJ1-4; D remains ambiguous. V dropped 1 base and J dropped 0 bases, with 15 bases sitting between them. The CDR3 spans 18 residues. CDR1 is LNHNV and CDR2 is YYDKDF in the germline V gene (reference sequence). The CDR3 region is CATSRGPTSGATNEKLFF. In DNA, the CDR3 is TGTGCCACCAGCAGAGGCCCTACCTCAGGCGCAACTAATGAAAAACTGTTTTTT. Full variable domain (outside the CDR3, taken from reference TRBV15 and TRBJ1-4): DAMVIQNPRYQVTQFGKPVTLSCSQTLNHNVMYWYQQKSSQAPKLLFHYYDKDFNNEADTPDNFQSRRPNTSFCFLDIRSPGLGDTAMYLCATSRGPTSGATNEKLFFGSGTQLSVL.

V gene TRBV2 combines with J gene TRBJ2-2; 8 nucleotides agree with TRBD1. Trimming cost V 6 bases and J 2 bases; bases outside gene matches: 5. Germline CDR1 reads SNHLY; CDR2 reads FYNNEI. This CDR3 has 15 amino acids. The CDR3 bases are TGTGCCAGCAGGATGGACAGGGCTAACACCGGGGAGCTGTTTTTT. Residues: CASRMDRANTGELFF. Using reference TRBV2 and TRBJ2-2 for the parts outside the CDR3, the full variable domain is EPEVTQTPSHQVTQMGQEVILRCVPISNHLYFYWYRQILGQKVEFLVSFYNNEISEKSEIFDDQFSVERPDGSNFTLKIRSTKLEDSAMYFCASRMDRANTGELFFGEGSRLTVL.

J is TRBJ2-7 and V is TRBV6-5; D may be TRBD1 (6 bases). Germline V CDR1 and CDR2: MNHEY, SVGAGI. The CDR3 spans 13 residues. Trimming pared 4 bases from V and 2 bases from J, leaving 9 bases between. CDR3 in amino acids: CASSSGTTYEQYF. In DNA form, the CDR3 reads TGTGCCAGCAGTTCCGGGACAACCTACGAGCAGTACTTC.

This clone was observed once. The chain has TRBV7-3 and TRBJ2-3; D not resolved. This CDR3 comprises 14 residues. Looked up from germline, CDR1 is SGHTA and CDR2 is FQGTGA. V shed 1 base and J shed 1 base, with 6 bases lying between them. CDR3 sequence reads: CASSLNPGTDTQYF. CDR3 in DNA: TGTGCCAGCAGCTTAAATCCAGGCACAGATACGCAGTATTTT.

This chain links TRBV5-6 with TRBJ2-2, with D unclear. The length of the CDR3 is 12 residues. V was shortened by 1 base and J by 6 bases, with 4 bases between the two germline ends. The V gene's germline CDR1 is SGHDT and CDR2 YYEEEE. CDR3 sequence: CASSLYPGELFF. As DNA, the CDR3 is TGTGCCAGCAGCTTGTATCCCGGGGAGCTGTTTTTT.

The chain carries TRBV12-5 and TRBJ2-3; D gene uncertain. The CDR3 is 12 amino acids. Per the germline V gene, CDR1 is LGHNT and CDR2 is FRNRAP. V was clipped by 1 base and J by 5 bases, with 4 bases between them. The CDR3: CASGLAIDTQYF. CDR3 nucleotides: TGTGCTAGTGGTTTGGCAATAGATACGCAGTATTTT. Full variable domain (missing parts from reference TRBV12-5 and TRBJ2-3): DARVTQTPRHKVTEMGQEVTMRCQPILGHNTVFWYRQTMMQGLELLAYFRNRAPLDDSGMPKDRFSAEMPDATLATLKIQPSEPRDSAVYFCASGLAIDTQYFGPGTRLTVL.

This chain links TRBV27 with TRBJ2-1; 8 positions match TRBD2. CDR1 is MNHEY, CDR2 SMNVEV, per germline (reference sequence). V lost 7 bases, J lost 0 bases, and 11 bases stayed unmatched. The CDR3 length is 17 residues. In DNA form, the CDR3 reads TGTGCCAGCATACACTCCGGGGGGGGATTCTCCTACAATGAGCAGTTCTTC. Its protein is CASIHSGGGFSYNEQFF.

The genes are TRBV11-3 and TRBJ1-4; no clear D gene. The germline V gene has CDR1 SGHNT and CDR2 YENEEA. The CDR3 runs 14 residues. The germline V and J ends were trimmed by 1 base and 3 bases, with 6 bases remaining between them. The CDR3 reads CASSLGAANEKLFF. Written as DNA, the CDR3 is TGTGCCAGCAGCTTAGGGGCAGCTAATGAAAAACTGTTTTTT.

This chain links TRBV19 with TRBJ1-1, with TRBD1 identical over 7 bases. After removal of 8 bases from V and 0 bases from J, the junction contained 6 bases not matched to a gene. Germline loops: CDR1 LNHDA, CDR2 SQIVND (reference sequence). The CDR3 is made up of 14 amino acids. The CDR3 region has the DNA TGTGCCAGTTCTCCGGACAGGCTGAACACTGAAGCTTTCTTT. This gives the protein CASSPDRLNTEAFF.

This rearrangement joins TRBV14 to TRBJ2-5; D unclear. The germline CDR1 and CDR2 sequences are SGHDN and FVKESK. V was clipped by 9 bases and J by 5 bases, with 10 bases between them. The CDR3 covers 11 residues. CDR3 sequence (DNA): TGTGCCAGGGGTGGGTGGGAGACCCAGTACTTC. Translated: CARGGWETQYF.